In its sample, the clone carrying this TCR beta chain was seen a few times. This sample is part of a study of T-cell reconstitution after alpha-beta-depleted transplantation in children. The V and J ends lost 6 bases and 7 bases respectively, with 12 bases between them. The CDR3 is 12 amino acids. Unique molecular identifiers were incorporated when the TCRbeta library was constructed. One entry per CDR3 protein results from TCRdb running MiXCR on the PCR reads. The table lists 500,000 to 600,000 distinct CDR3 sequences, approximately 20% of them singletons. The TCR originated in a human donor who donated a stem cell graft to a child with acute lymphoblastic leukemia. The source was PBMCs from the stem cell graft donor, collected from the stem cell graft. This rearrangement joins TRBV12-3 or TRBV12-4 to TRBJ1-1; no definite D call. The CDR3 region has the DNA TGTGCCAGCAGCTTCTCCGGGGATGAAGCTTTCTTT. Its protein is CASSFSGDEAFF.